This TCR beta chain was documented in a study of human T cells and chemical hapten exposure (dated by TCRdb to the early 2020s). As for the study more broadly: For sensitization, 2% DPC in acetone was applied to a 2 cm by 2 cm area of upper inner arm skin. The libraries were sequenced as a pool, and the TCR yield per sample differed mostly because of small variations in library volumes within the pool. This study followed changes in the peripheral blood TCR repertoire in vivo during primary and secondary sensitization of alopecia patients to the hapten diphenylcyclopropenone (DPC). The mostly female patient cohort included alopecia areata with under or over 50% scalp involvement, alopecia totalis and alopecia universalis. Patient blood was sampled pre-sensitization (week 0) and at 2, 6 and about 24 weeks after DPC sensitization. Twenty-nine alopecia patients gave blood for TCR sequencing at one to four time points (pre-sensitization, 2, 6 and 24 weeks). Patch testing was performed on the upper back with Finn chambers containing 0.01% DPC, and the patch tests were scored after 6 days according to International Contact Dermatitis Research Group standards. Weekly therapeutic DPC doses were additionally applied to the scalp of patients throughout the roughly 23-week study period.

The paper's findings and limits, for the study overall: All patients had alopecia, a presumed autoimmune disease, so their immune response might differ from that of healthy individuals. Compared with pre-sensitization or healthy control sets, expanded TCRs formed significantly more large CDR3 similarity clusters, which is consistent with antigen-driven responses. Patch test score correlated positively with the number of PT1 expanded TCRs, reaching significance at thresholds 8, 16 and 32 but not at 4. Repeated subsampling changed both the strength of the expansion versus patch-test correlation and the threshold at which that correlation became significant. DPC sensitization did not change the number of TCRs with a frequency above 1 in 1000, and there was no evidence of changes in global repertoire structure.

The time point label, as the study defines it: patch test 2, 6 weeks after DPC sensitization. According to the study, the label for this sample's treatment or condition signals: therapeutic diphenylcyclopropenone sensitization with weekly scalp DPC. Blood at each patch-test visit was drawn before the patch test was applied. To be eligible, patients had to be aged 18 to 70, diagnosed with alopecia and judged suitable for DPC therapy, while pregnant patients were excluded. Total RNA was extracted from unfractionated whole blood that had been collected in Tempus Blood RNA tubes. This clonotype was observed a handful of times. Its antigen has not been determined. Per-base quality was not reported, and no clone a single base away is much larger than it. Library preparation employed RACE. The sequencer was a NextSeq 500. During library preparation, unique molecular identifiers were attached to individual cDNA molecules so that TCRs could be counted in a quantitative, reproducible way. From each blood RNA sample, both TCR alpha and TCR beta chains were sequenced. On the authors' methods: Samples had a median of about 96,000 TCRs, with a range from roughly 20,000 to 700,000. V, J and CDR3 annotation of the TCR reads was carried out using the Decombinator software suite. To make PS versus PT1 abundance plots, every sample was subsampled to the same number of TCRs (28,000). TCRs were defined as expanded if absent before sensitization and observed at least eight times at the 2-week time point. TCRdb reprocessing: public reads trimmed at Q25 with fastp, clones called with MiXCR, in-frame beta chains kept. CDR3 protein duplicates are merged, each entry listing the most common genes and DNA. The V and J calls were determined by TCRdb, not by the authors. This sample has tens of thousands of distinct CDR3 sequences in its table, and 10% of those were observed once. The ten most abundant clones make up 4% to 5.5% of the sample.

The germline V gene gives CDR1 as ENHRY and CDR2 as SYGVKD. Taken from cysteine to phenylalanine, the CDR3 has 13 residues. The DNA shown is the 39-base CDR3, in frame from base 1. Deletion took 6 bases off V and 3 bases off J, with a span of 12 bases between the germline ends. The rearranged chain carries TRBV10-3 and TRBJ2-7, with the D gene not confidently named. The TCR sequence derives from a woman between 45 and 60 years old with alopecia areata. Some clones in this sample may be carry-over from other donors' samples. The sequencing here drew on whole blood, taken in connection with sensitization to the hapten diphenylcyclopropenone (DPC). CDR3 region: CAISEGIGYEQYF. The nucleotide sequence is TGTGCCATCAGCGAAGGGATAGGCTACGAGCAGTACTTC.